The 29 T cell receptor beta chains presented below share a single source sample, sequenced in a study of vaccination effects on CD4 cells after COVID-19. Cultured cells yielded isolated CD4+ T cells after 10 to 11 days. TCRdb's table, derived via immunoSEQ multiplex PCR, lists solely in-frame clones and lacks some. The sample has under 50,000 clones; about 67% are singletons. These receptors' antigens are unknown. Source: CD4+ T cells from PBMCs cultured without peptide, taken before COVID-19 vaccination. These receptors were obtained from a human donor who received a COVID-19 vaccine.

The chain employs TRBV7-9 and TRBJ1-2; TRBD1 aligns across 7 bases. With 1 base clipped from V and 2 bases from J, the junction kept 7 bases outside the gene matches. The germline V gene has CDR1 SEHNR and CDR2 FQNEAQ (reference sequence). This CDR3 region has 16 residues. CDR3 sequence (DNA): TGTGCCAGCAGCTTAGATGTTACAGGGGAAAACTATGGCTACACCTTC. Translating it yields CASSLDVTGENYGYTF.

This chain uses TRBV4-3 with TRBJ2-4; 7 positions agree with TRBD1. This CDR3 comprises 16 residues. Looked up from germline, CDR1 is LGHNA and CDR2 is YSLEER. The trim removed 1 base at V and 4 bases at J, leaving 7 bases unmatched. The CDR3: CASSQVWQGEKNIQYF. In nucleotides, the CDR3 is TGCGCCAGCAGCCAAGTATGGCAGGGGGAGAAAAACATTCAGTACTTC.

This clone showed up just once. This chain links TRBV3-1 (or the pseudogene TRBV3-2) with TRBJ2-7; D possibly matches TRBD1 or TRBD2 (5 bases each). Germline loops: CDR1 LGHDT, CDR2 YNNKEL (reference sequence). The V end was cut by 7 bases, the J end by 0 bases, with 10 bases between. The CDR3 consists of 13 residues. CDR3 nucleotide sequence: TGTGCCAGCACCGGGGCCAGCTCCTACGAGCAGTACTTC. Amino acid sequence: CASTGASSYEQYF.

This chain joins TRBV12-5 and TRBJ1-5; D gene ambiguous. Per germline, CDR1 LGHNT and CDR2 FRNRAP. The CDR3 length is 13 residues. With 1 base removed from V and 3 bases from J, the gap between germline ends came to 4 bases. Here the CDR3 reads CASGLGLNQPQHF. The DNA of the CDR3 is TGTGCTAGTGGTTTGGGGCTCAATCAGCCCCAGCATTTT.

In this sample, this clone turned up many times. The rearrangement uses TRBV7-9 and TRBJ2-1, with a weak D call TRBD1 (6 bases). Trimming shortened V by 3 bases and J by 4 bases, and 19 bases separated the two germline ends. CDR1 is SEHNR and CDR2 is FQNEAQ in the germline V gene (reference sequence). This CDR3 region has 17 residues. The CDR3 sequence: CASSFMDSLRTYNEQFF. Here the CDR3 DNA reads TGTGCCAGCAGCTTTATGGACAGCCTACGTACTTACAATGAGCAGTTCTTC.

This clone showed up just a few times. The rearrangement links TRBV12-3 or TRBV12-4 to TRBJ1-2; D is possibly TRBD1 (5 bases). The V and J ends lost 6 bases and 7 bases respectively, with 12 bases between them. This CDR3 spans 12 amino acids. CDR3 in DNA: TGTGCCAGCAGCCAGGGTCTCACTGGCTACACCTTC. This gives the protein CASSQGLTGYTF.

A few counts support this clone. The CDR3 reads CASKVEYGYTF. The CDR3 DNA is TGTGCCAGCAAGGTGGAGTATGGCTACACCTTC. The rearrangement uses TRBV2 and TRBJ1-2; no definite D call. Between the trimmed V and J ends, which lost 7 bases and 5 bases, there was a span of 8 bases. The CDR3 sequence is 11 residues long. CDR1 is SNHLY, CDR2 FYNNEI, per germline.

The rearrangement uses TRBV27 and TRBJ2-5; D uncertain. CDR1 is MNHEY, CDR2 SMNVEV, per germline (reference sequence). The CDR3 contains 13 residues. V dropped 3 bases and J dropped 2 bases, with 7 bases sitting between them. CDR3 sequence: CASSFSQQETQYF. The CDR3, as DNA: TGTGCCAGCAGTTTTTCTCAACAAGAGACCCAGTACTTC.

The chain links TRBV20-1 to TRBJ2-1; TRBD2 aligns across 9 bases. The trim removed 3 bases at V and 7 bases at J, leaving 10 bases unmatched. Germline assignment: CDR1 DFQATT and CDR2 SNEGSKA (reference sequence). The CDR3 contains 15 residues. CDR3 DNA sequence: TGCAGTGCTAGTGCTTTTAGCGGGAGTTTTAATGAGCAGTTCTTC. Encoded protein: CSASAFSGSFNEQFF.

CDR3 loop: CASSQRGGAVDTQYF. In DNA form, the CDR3 reads TGCGCCAGCAGCCAACGTGGGGGGGCCGTTGATACGCAGTATTTT. The V call is TRBV4-3, the J call TRBJ2-3, with D perhaps matching TRBD2 (7 bases). The CDR3 covers 15 residues. The V end lost 2 bases, the J end lost 6 bases, and 15 bases lay between the germline ends. Germline lookup yields CDR1 LGHNA and CDR2 YSLEER.

The V call is TRBV3-1 (or the pseudogene TRBV3-2), the J call TRBJ2-5; 10 bases fit TRBD2. This CDR3 spans 18 amino acids. Germline trimming cut 0 bases from V and 2 bases from J; bases unmatched to any gene: 9. CDR1 LGHDT and CDR2 YNNKEL come from the germline V gene (reference sequence). CDR3 DNA: TGTGCCAGCAGCCAAGAGGGCCCGACTAGCGGGTCGCAAGAGACCCAGTACTTC. This translates into CASSQEGPTSGSQETQYF.

Concerning this clone itself: At one of its ends the junction is not consistent with the germline gene, which may arise from a read error. The chain joins TRBV7-7 to TRBJ2-2; TRBD1 agrees at 10 bases. The germline V gene encodes CDR1 SSHAT and CDR2 FNYEAQ (reference sequence). The CDR3 loop spans 14 amino acids. The CDR3 coding sequence is TGTGCTAGCAGCAGACAGGGGGCGACCGGGGAGCTGTTTTTT. It translates to CASSRQGATGELFF.

This clone has more than one count but fewer than ten. The CDR3 coding sequence is TGTGCCAGCAGCCAAGCCTCCTTCTACGAGCAGTACTTC. Its protein product is CASSQASFYEQYF. The chain recombines TRBV3-1 (or the pseudogene TRBV3-2) with TRBJ2-7; D is undetermined. Germline CDR1 and CDR2: LGHDT and YNNKEL (reference sequence). The CDR3 totals 13 residues. V was cut by 1 base and J by 3 bases, with 7 bases left in between.

The chain has TRBV5-5 and TRBJ1-2; no definite D call. Trimming cost V 3 bases and J 4 bases, with 7 bases left between them. From germline, CDR1 is SGHKS and CDR2 YYEKEE (reference sequence). The CDR3 runs 12 residues. The CDR3 here is CASSSRVYGYTF. DNA of the CDR3: TGTGCCAGCAGCTCTCGGGTCTATGGCTACACCTTC.

CDR3 DNA sequence: TGTGCCAGCAGCTTAGTGGGGCGCTACGAGCAGTACTTC. Protein sequence: CASSLVGRYEQYF. The V call is TRBV7-2, the J call TRBJ2-7; TRBD1 might be the D (5 bases). CDR1 and CDR2 from the germline V gene are SGHTA and FQGNSA. The CDR3 spans 13 residues. Trimming cost V 1 base and J 3 bases, with 7 bases left between them.

The chain links TRBV10-3 to TRBJ1-2; 7 nucleotides agree with TRBD1. The CDR3 covers 16 residues. V was pared by 6 bases and J by 2 bases, with 12 bases of the junction left unmatched. CDR1 and CDR2 (germline): ENHRY, SYGVKD. The CDR3 sequence is CAISPRGSQANYGYTF. For the CDR3, the DNA is TGTGCCATCAGCCCCAGGGGGAGCCAGGCCAACTATGGCTACACCTTC.

This clone was detected a few times. V usage is TRBV19 and J usage is TRBJ1-5; D is perhaps TRBD1 (5 bases). The CDR3 is made up of 15 amino acids. The germline gives CDR1 LNHDA, CDR2 SQIVND (reference sequence). V gave up 7 bases and J gave up 0 bases, with 13 bases separating them. The CDR3 region has the DNA TGTGCCAGTATGCCTGACAGACGTAGCAATCAGCCCCAGCATTTT. It encodes CASMPDRRSNQPQHF.

The sample holds one count of this clone. The V and J genes are TRBV28 and TRBJ1-4; the D gene is possibly TRBD1 (5 bases). Germline CDR1 is MDHEN and CDR2 is SYDVKM. This CDR3 region has 14 residues. The germline V and J ends were trimmed by 4 bases and 8 bases, with 14 bases remaining between them. CDR3 protein: CASSSSGSGEKLFF. In DNA form, the CDR3 reads TGTGCCAGCAGTTCTTCAGGGTCCGGGGAAAAACTGTTTTTT.

The J gene is TRBJ2-6, the V gene TRBV5-6; 7 nucleotides align to TRBD1. Germline loops: CDR1 SGHDT, CDR2 YYEEEE. This CDR3 contains 16 residues. J was trimmed by 0 bases and V by 4 bases; bases with no gene match: 4. The CDR3 DNA is TGTGCCAGCAGCCGGGACAGTTTCTCTGGGGCCAACGTCCTGACTTTC. Translated: CASSRDSFSGANVLTF. Full variable domain (missing parts from reference TRBV5-6 and TRBJ2-6): DAGVTQSPTHLIKTRGQQVTLRCSPKSGHDTVSWYQQALGQGPQFIFQYYEEEERQRGNFPDRFSGHQFPNYSSELNVNALLLGDSALYLCASSRDSFSGANVLTFGAGSRLTVL.

This chain joins TRBV6-2 or TRBV6-3 and TRBJ2-3; TRBD2 agrees at 8 bases. The CDR3 loop spans 16 amino acids. V gave up 7 bases and J gave up 9 bases; unmatched junction bases: 18. Germline V gene data show CDR1 as MNHEY and CDR2 as SVGEGT. The CDR3 here is CASIPGGAGGFRTQYF. CDR3 DNA sequence: TGTGCCAGCATCCCCGGGGGGGCGGGGGGCTTCCGCACGCAGTATTTT.

CDR3 in DNA: TGCGCCAGCAGCACGGACAGCCCCATGAATGAGCAGTTCTTC. Translated: CASSTDSPMNEQFF. The chain is built from TRBV5-1 and TRBJ2-1, with a weak D call TRBD1 (6 bases). Germline CDR1 reads SGHRS; CDR2 reads YFSETQ. Trimming took off 4 bases at V and 7 bases at J, with 15 bases between the two ends. CDR3 size: 14 residues.

This chain joins TRBV9 and TRBJ1-1; D perhaps matches TRBD1 (5 bases). Trimming took 2 bases from V and 0 from J, leaving 8 bases between them. Per germline, CDR1 SGDLS and CDR2 YYNGEE. The CDR3 length is 14 residues. CDR3 DNA: TGTGCCAGCAGCGTGGACATATTGAACACTGAAGCTTTCTTT. It is translated as CASSVDILNTEAFF.

On this clone itself: At one boundary the junction diverges from the germline segment, which might be a read error. The CDR3 loop reads CASSLRKGAVHTQYF. The CDR3 DNA reads as TGTGCTAGCAGCTTAAGAAAGGGAGCAGTGCATACGCAGTATTTT. This sequence joins TRBV7-7 and TRBJ2-3; weak D call: TRBD2 (5 bases). The CDR3 covers 15 residues. Germline lookup yields CDR1 SSHAT and CDR2 FNYEAQ (reference sequence).

The chain employs TRBV7-9 and TRBJ2-3; TRBD2 matches 14 bases. Germline CDR1 reads SEHNR; CDR2 reads FQNEAQ (reference sequence). The junction had 6 bases not matched to a gene; V was cut back by 5 bases and J by 5 bases. The CDR3 has 16 amino acids. CDR3 protein: CASSPGLAGAGDTQYF. CDR3 DNA: TGTGCCAGCAGCCCGGGACTAGCGGGGGCAGGAGATACGCAGTATTTT.

This clone showed up just a few times. This sequence joins TRBV19 and TRBJ2-4; 9 bases align to TRBD1. In germline, CDR1 is LNHDA, CDR2 SQIVND (reference sequence). The CDR3 runs to 15 residues. V was pared by 6 bases and J by 5 bases, with 8 bases of the junction left unmatched. Written as DNA, the CDR3 is TGTGCCAGTAGAAACCCGGGACAGGGTGAAAACATTCAGTACTTC. Translated: CASRNPGQGENIQYF.

This clone was detected only once. The chain couples TRBV10-3 to TRBJ2-5; 7 bases align to TRBD2. Germline V gene sequence: CDR1 ENHRY, CDR2 SYGVKD. This CDR3 has 16 residues. Trimming cost V 0 bases and J 4 bases; bases outside gene matches: 8. The CDR3 loop reads CAISESTGGLGETQYF. In DNA, the CDR3 is TGTGCCATCAGTGAGTCGACGGGAGGACTGGGAGAGACCCAGTACTTC.

This clone has just a few counts. The genes are TRBV7-3 and TRBJ1-2; TRBD1 is a possible D gene (6 bases). Trimming pared 5 bases from V and 4 bases from J, leaving 11 bases between. Germline V lookup: CDR1 SGHTA, CDR2 FQGTGA. The CDR3 totals 13 residues. CDR3 bases: TGTGCCAGCAGCCCAGGACAGTTCTATGGCTACACCTTC. It is translated as CASSPGQFYGYTF.

The CDR3 nucleotides are TGTGCCAGCTCGCTAGGAGAGACCCAGTACTTC. This gives the protein CASSLGETQYF. The V and J genes are TRBV18 and TRBJ2-5; D gene uncertain. This CDR3 is 11 amino acids long. V lost 6 bases, J lost 4 bases, and 6 bases lay in between. CDR1 is KGHSH, CDR2 LQKENI, per germline.

This clone was recorded only once. This sequence joins TRBV27 and TRBJ2-1; TRBD1 might be the D (6 bases). V was shortened by 6 bases and J by 0 bases, with 12 bases between the two germline ends. Germline-derived CDR1 and CDR2 are MNHEY and SMNVEV (reference sequence). The CDR3 has 15 amino acids. The CDR3 DNA follows: TGTGCCAGCAGCCTAAGCAGGGGCTCCTACAATGAGCAGTTCTTC. As protein: CASSLSRGSYNEQFF.